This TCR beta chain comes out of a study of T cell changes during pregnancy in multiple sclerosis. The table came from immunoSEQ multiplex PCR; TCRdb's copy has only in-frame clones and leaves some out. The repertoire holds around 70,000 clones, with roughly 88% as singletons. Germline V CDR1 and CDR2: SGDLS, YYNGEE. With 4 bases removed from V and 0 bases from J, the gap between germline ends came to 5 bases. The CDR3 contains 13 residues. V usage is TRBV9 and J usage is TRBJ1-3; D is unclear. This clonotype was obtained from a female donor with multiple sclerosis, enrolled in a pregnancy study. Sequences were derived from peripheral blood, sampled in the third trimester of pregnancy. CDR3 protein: CASSLSSGNTIYF. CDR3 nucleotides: TGTGCCAGCAGCCTTAGCTCTGGAAACACCATATATTTT.